This is a list of T cell receptor beta chains from one sample in a study of response to subunit inactivated influenza vaccine. Via MiXCR, TCRdb re-called the RT-PCR reads, giving one row per CDR3 protein. This table holds more than 600,000 distinct CDR3 sequences, approximately 17% found once. The source was PBMCs from blood, collected about 5 days after vaccination. These receptors all stem from a man aged 50-59 years who received an inactivated influenza vaccine. Each CDR3 is given with its conserved first and last residue. A D gene is named only where the DNA matches it firmly. Clone size is given for some rows only: seen once, a few or many times, or a class if the clone is expanded.

J gene | V gene | D gene | clone size | CDR3 length | CDR3 protein | CDR3 DNA
TRBJ1-2 | TRBV9 | . | few | 13 | CASSPGDAYGYTF | TGTGCCAGCAGCCCCGGGGATGCCTATGGCTACACCTTC
TRBJ2-7 | TRBV3-1 | . | few | 13 | CASSQVVSYEQYF | TGTGCCAGCAGCCAAGTAGTCAGCTACGAGCAGTACTTC
TRBJ2-1 | TRBV29-1 | TRBD1 | many | 14 | CSVEGQGKVNEQFF | TGCAGCGTGGAAGGACAGGGGAAAGTAAATGAGCAGTTCTTC
TRBJ1-1 | TRBV7-4 | . | . | 16 | CASSSRGEGSITEAFF | TGTGCCAGCAGCTCGAGGGGTGAGGGCAGCATCACTGAAGCTTTCTTT
TRBJ1-5 | TRBV6-2/TRBV6-3 | TRBD1 | once | 17 | CASSSPNRGGGNQPQHF | TGTGCCAGCAGTTCCCCTAACAGGGGTGGGGGCAATCAGCCCCAGCATTTT
TRBJ1-1 | TRBV7-9 | . | few | 12 | CAAGEMNTEAFF | TGTGCCGCGGGGGAGATGAACACTGAAGCTTTCTTT
TRBJ1-5 | TRBV7-2 | . | few | 15 | CASSLGGIEGQPQHF | TGTGCCAGCAGCTTGGGGGGTATAGAAGGACAGCCCCAGCATTTT
TRBJ2-1 | TRBV7-2 | . | many | 14 | CASSFGALYNEQFF | TGTGCCAGCAGCTTCGGGGCCCTATACAATGAGCAGTTCTTC
TRBJ2-3 | TRBV5-1 | TRBD2 | . | 15 | CASSPGLAGAYTQYF | TGCGCCAGCAGCCCGGGACTAGCGGGAGCCTATACGCAGTATTTT
TRBJ1-1 | TRBV4-3 | . | . | 16 | CASSQEVFVKGAEAFF | TGCGCCAGCAGCCAAGAGGTATTCGTGAAGGGCGCTGAAGCTTTCTTT
TRBJ2-2 | TRBV20-1 | TRBD1 | . | 16 | CSARDWDRDPSGELFF | TGCAGTGCTAGAGATTGGGACAGGGATCCCAGCGGGGAGCTGTTTTTT
TRBJ2-1 | TRBV15 | . | few | 15 | CATSREGFGDNEQFF | TGTGCCACCAGCAGAGAGGGGTTTGGGGACAATGAGCAGTTCTTC
TRBJ2-5 | TRBV20-1 | . | . | 13 | CSASLEGGETQYF | TGCAGTGCTAGCCTCGAGGGCGGGGAGACCCAGTACTTC
TRBJ2-3 | TRBV7-3 | . | . | 13 | CASSPLGGDTQYF | TGTGCCAGCAGCCCCCTAGGAGGCGATACGCAGTATTTT
TRBJ1-6 | TRBV20-1 | . | many | 23 | CSARDLRPGAQTGTSRYNSPLHF | TGCAGTGCTAGAGATTTGCGGCCGGGGGCCCAAACAGGGACATCTCGATATAATTCACCCCTCCACTTT
TRBJ1-4 | TRBV12-3/TRBV12-4 | TRBD1 | . | 15 | CASSTGQATNEKLFF | TGTGCCAGCAGTACGGGACAGGCAACTAATGAAAAACTGTTTTTT
TRBJ2-5 | TRBV2 | . | few | 12 | CASMASKETQYF | TGTGCCAGCATGGCCAGCAAAGAGACCCAGTACTTC
TRBJ2-5 | TRBV20-1 | TRBD2 | few | 15 | CSARDLAALWGTQYF | TGCAGTGCTAGAGACCTAGCGGCCCTCTGGGGGACCCAGTACTTC
TRBJ2-5 | TRBV12-3/TRBV12-4 | . | . | 14 | CASSVNRVTETQYF | TGTGCCAGCAGTGTTAACAGGGTAACAGAGACCCAGTACTTC
TRBJ2-7 | TRBV29-1 | TRBD1 | few | 13 | CSVRPGQGYEQYF | TGCAGCGTCCGGCCGGGACAGGGCTACGAGCAGTACTTC
TRBJ2-1 | TRBV25-1 | . | few | 12 | CASSVPAGEQFF | TGTGCCAGCAGTGTTCCAGCAGGGGAGCAGTTCTTC
TRBJ2-5 | TRBV10-3 | TRBD1 | . | 13 | CAISGDRLETQYF | TGTGCCATCAGTGGGGACAGGTTGGAGACCCAGTACTTC
TRBJ2-7 | TRBV5-6 | . | . | 16 | CASSLNRVGGRYEQYF | TGTGCCAGCAGCTTGAATCGGGTAGGGGGTCGATACGAGCAGTACTTC
TRBJ1-6 | TRBV20-1 | . | few | 14 | CSARGLGRGSPLHF | TGCAGTGCTAGAGGACTGGGTAGGGGTTCACCCCTCCACTTT
TRBJ1-6 | TRBV28 | . | few | 12 | CASGWTEDSLHF | TGTGCCAGCGGGTGGACTGAGGACTCCCTCCACTTT
TRBJ2-3 | TRBV10-3 | . | few | 14 | CAISEASPTDTQYF | TGTGCCATCAGTGAGGCGAGTCCCACAGATACGCAGTATTTT
TRBJ2-7 | TRBV20-1 | TRBD1 | . | 15 | CSASGTGKGTYEQYF | TGCAGTGCGTCTGGGACAGGGAAGGGAACCTACGAGCAGTACTTC
TRBJ1-2 | TRBV12-3/TRBV12-4 | TRBD1 | many | 14 | CASSPTKTGYGYTF | TGTGCCAGCAGTCCAACCAAGACAGGGTATGGCTACACCTTC
TRBJ1-1 | TRBV12-3/TRBV12-4 | . | . | 13 | CASSLGAGSEAFF | TGTGCCAGCAGTTTAGGGGCAGGGTCTGAAGCTTTCTTT
TRBJ2-1 | TRBV7-6 | TRBD2 | many | 16 | CASSPRLAGENNEQFF | TGTGCCAGCAGCCCAAGACTAGCGGGGGAAAACAATGAGCAGTTCTTC
TRBJ2-3 | TRBV15 | TRBD1 | many | 14 | CATSSPGQGDTQYF | TGTGCCACCAGCAGCCCCGGACAGGGAGATACGCAGTATTTT
TRBJ2-7 | TRBV18 | TRBD2 | once | 14 | CASSPRSGREEQYF | TGTGCCAGCTCACCACGGTCGGGGAGGGAGGAGCAGTACTTC
TRBJ2-7 | TRBV7-8 | . | many | 14 | CASSLSKGGYEQYF | TGTGCCAGCAGCTTGTCAAAGGGTGGCTACGAGCAGTACTTC
TRBJ2-3 | TRBV12-3/TRBV12-4 | . | . | 15 | CASSRFGTLIDTQYF | TGTGCCAGCAGTCGCTTTGGGACACTCATAGATACGCAGTATTTT
TRBJ2-1 | TRBV15 | . | . | 15 | CATSSFRGKGYEQFF | TGTGCCACCAGCAGTTTTAGAGGGAAAGGGTATGAGCAGTTCTTC
TRBJ1-1 | TRBV29-1 | . | many | 14 | CSVAPQGLNTEAFF | TGCAGCGTCGCACCACAGGGTTTGAACACTGAAGCTTTCTTT
TRBJ2-2 | TRBV5-1 | . | few | 14 | CASSLVSTGGELFF | TGCGCCAGCAGCTTGGTGTCCACTGGCGGGGAGCTGTTTTTT
TRBJ2-7 | TRBV4-2 | . | once | 16 | CASSRHGGTGAYEQYF | TGTGCCAGCAGCCGCCATGGAGGCACTGGAGCCTACGAGCAGTACTTC
TRBJ1-1 | TRBV20-1 | . | few | 15 | CSARVAGLFDTEAFF | TGCAGTGCTAGAGTAGCGGGGCTGTTTGACACTGAAGCTTTCTTT
TRBJ2-5 | TRBV4-1 | TRBD1 | . | 16 | CASSQGLTGGRETQYF | TGCGCCAGCAGCCAAGGGCTGACAGGGGGCCGCGAGACCCAGTACTTC